These 16 T cell receptor beta chains share one sample of origin, sequenced in a study of OX40 agonist ivuxolimab in advanced cancers. Here immunoSEQ multiplex PCR was the method, and the copy in TCRdb shows in-frame clones only, minus some. The sample includes roughly 61,000 clones, around nine tenths of them seen just once. The source was CD4+ or CD8+ T cells sorted from blood, collected in a trial of the OX40 agonist ivuxolimab. The source of these receptors is an adult with an advanced solid tumor such as melanoma, head and neck, liver or kidney cancer.

J is TRBJ1-4 and V is TRBV5-1; D remains unclear. The CDR3 spans 14 residues. The ends were cut back, 0 bases at V and 5 bases at J, with 8 bases in the middle. Germline V gene lookup returns CDR1 SGHRS and CDR2 YFSETQ. CDR3 loop: CASSLEGGNEKLFF. For the CDR3, the DNA is TGCGCCAGCAGCTTGGAGGGCGGGAATGAAAAACTGTTTTTT. The complete variable domain, with remaining parts taken from reference TRBV5-1 and TRBJ1-4, reads KAGVTQTPRYLIKTRGQQVTLSCSPISGHRSVSWYQQTPGQGLQFLFEYFSETQRNKGNFPGRFSGRQFSNSRSEMNVSTLELGDSALYLCASSLEGGNEKLFFGSGTQLSVL.

This rearrangement joins TRBV28 to TRBJ2-5; 10 bases are shared with TRBD2. CDR3 size: 15 residues. After removal of 2 bases from V and 6 bases from J, the junction contained 6 bases not matched to a gene. Per the germline V gene, CDR1 is MDHEN and CDR2 is SYDVKM. CDR3 sequence: CASSLGLAGVKTQYF. CDR3 sequence (DNA): TGTGCCAGCAGTTTAGGGCTAGCGGGGGTAAAGACCCAGTACTTC.

V is TRBV12-5 and J is TRBJ1-5; perhaps TRBD1 as D (6 bases). Germline CDR1 reads LGHNT; CDR2 reads FRNRAP. The CDR3 contains 12 residues. V dropped 4 bases and J dropped 10 bases, with 11 bases sitting between them. The CDR3 DNA is TGTGCTAGTGGTTCGCGGACAGCCCCCCAGCATTTT. It codes for CASGSRTAPQHF.

The chain combines TRBV5-4 with TRBJ2-4, with TRBD1 matching over 7 bases. The germline V gene has CDR1 SGHNT and CDR2 YYREEE (reference sequence). There are 14 residues in the CDR3. The trim removed 3 bases at V and 2 bases at J, leaving 2 bases unmatched. The CDR3 is CASSSGQTKNIQYF. For the CDR3, the DNA is TGTGCCAGCAGCTCGGGACAGACCAAAAACATTCAGTACTTC.

The chain links TRBV5-1 to TRBJ2-7; D tentatively fits TRBD1 or TRBD2 (5 bases each). The CDR3 extends over 13 amino acids. Germline V gene lookup returns CDR1 SGHRS and CDR2 YFSETQ. V lost 3 bases to trimming and J lost 3 bases, with 10 bases between them. The CDR3 DNA is TGCGCCAGCAGCTGGGACGGATACTACGAGCAGTACTTC. This sequence encodes CASSWDGYYEQYF.

CDR3 sequence (DNA): TGTGCCAGCAGCTTAGGGGGCAGCTTGAACACTGAAGCTTTCTTT. Translated, it gives CASSLGGSLNTEAFF. The V gene is TRBV7-9, the J gene TRBJ1-1, with TRBD1 as a possible D gene (5 bases). V lost 1 base to trimming and J lost 0 bases, with 9 bases between them. The CDR3 runs to 15 residues. The germline CDR1 and CDR2 sequences are SEHNR and FQNEAQ (reference sequence). Combining the CDR3 with reference TRBV7-9 and TRBJ1-1 gives the whole variable domain DTGVSQNPRHKITKRGQNVTFRCDPISEHNRLYWYRQTLGQGPEFLTYFQNEAQLEKSRLLSDRFSAERPKGSFSTLEIQRTEQGDSAMYLCASSLGGSLNTEAFFGQGTRLTVV.

The rearrangement joins TRBV5-6 to TRBJ1-2; possible D gene TRBD1, 5 bases. Looked up from germline, CDR1 is SGHDT and CDR2 is YYEEEE. CDR3 length: 16 residues. Trimming removed 5 bases from V and 6 bases from J, with 23 bases in between. The CDR3 sequence is CASSTTRTPLVDGYTF. CDR3 sequence (DNA): TGTGCCAGCAGTACTACAAGGACACCACTGGTTGATGGCTACACCTTC. Drawing the rest from reference TRBV5-6 and TRBJ1-2, the complete variable domain is DAGVTQSPTHLIKTRGQQVTLRCSPKSGHDTVSWYQQALGQGPQFIFQYYEEEERQRGNFPDRFSGHQFPNYSSELNVNALLLGDSALYLCASSTTRTPLVDGYTFGSGTRLTVV.

This clone was observed once. The chain couples TRBV27 to TRBJ2-7; 7 positions agree with TRBD1. Trimming took 5 bases from V and 3 from J; bases not matched to a gene: 7. Per germline, CDR1 MNHEY and CDR2 SMNVEV (reference sequence). The CDR3 is 14 amino acids. The CDR3 coding sequence is TGTGCCAGCAGTCGAGACAGGGCCAGCTACGAGCAGTACTTC. It specifies CASSRDRASYEQYF.

The chain uses TRBV11-3 and TRBJ2-1; TRBD1 or TRBD2 may be the D gene (5 bases each). The CDR3 has 14 residues. Trimming took 1 base from V and 2 from J, leaving 6 bases between them. In germline, CDR1 is SGHNT, CDR2 YENEEA. CDR3 region: CASSLGGAYNEQFF. The CDR3 coding sequence is TGTGCCAGCAGCTTAGGAGGGGCCTACAATGAGCAGTTCTTC. Full variable domain (remainder filled in from reference TRBV11-3 and TRBJ2-1): EAGVVQSPRYKIIEKKQPVAFWCNPISGHNTLYWYLQNLGQGPELLIRYENEEAVDDSQLPKDRFSAERLKGVDSTLKIQPAELGDSAVYLCASSLGGAYNEQFFGPGTRLTVL.

V and J are TRBV28 and TRBJ1-3; D is uncertain. The V gene lost 2 bases and the J gene lost 0 bases, with 14 bases spanning the gap. CDR1 and CDR2 from the germline V gene are MDHEN and SYDVKM. CDR3 length: 17 residues. CDR3 bases: TGTGCCAGCAGTTTAGGGGTAGGGCCGGACTCTGGAAACACCATATATTTT. This translates into CASSLGVGPDSGNTIYF.

V is TRBV15 and J is TRBJ1-1, with TRBD1 as a possible D gene (5 bases). V was shortened by 2 bases and J by 5 bases, with 15 bases between the two germline ends. This CDR3 region has 15 residues. Germline V gives CDR1 LNHNV, CDR2 YYDKDF (reference sequence). The chain's CDR3 is CATSRSGAASTEAFF. The DNA for the CDR3 is TGTGCCACCAGCAGAAGTGGGGCCGCGAGTACTGAAGCTTTCTTT.

CDR3 nucleotides: TGCGCCAGCAGCGCTAGCGTTGGGAACAATGAGCAGTTCTTC. Translated: CASSASVGNNEQFF. This rearrangement joins TRBV5-1 to TRBJ2-1; tentatively, D is TRBD2 (6 bases). Germline CDR1 and CDR2: SGHRS and YFSETQ. The CDR3 covers 14 residues. The V and J ends lost 4 bases and 5 bases respectively, with 13 bases between them.

The chain uses TRBV18 and TRBJ2-1; 8 positions agree with TRBD2. Germline lookup yields CDR1 KGHSH and CDR2 LQKENI. V dropped 2 bases and J dropped 14; count of bases not matched to a gene: 17. CDR3 length: 16 amino acids. The CDR3: CASSPGGGRTSQQEFF. The CDR3 region has the DNA TGTGCCAGCTCACCAGGAGGCGGGAGGACTTCTCAGCAGGAGTTCTTC.

J is TRBJ2-4 and V is TRBV2; D is ambiguous. Trimming removed 7 bases at V and 3 bases at J, with 4 bases between. This CDR3 spans 11 amino acids. CDR1 SNHLY and CDR2 FYNNEI come from the germline V gene. In nucleotides, the CDR3 is TGTGCCAGCACCCTCAAAAACATTCAGTACTTC. It specifies CASTLKNIQYF.

This clone was counted once. The chain couples TRBV6-1 to TRBJ2-6, with 7 positions matching TRBD1. J gave up 2 bases and V 8 bases, and 6 bases lay outside the gene matches. CDR1 is MNHNS and CDR2 is SASEGT in the germline V gene. The CDR3 has 15 amino acids. The CDR3 here is CASGFDRAGANVLTF. CDR3 DNA: TGTGCCAGCGGATTCGACAGGGCTGGGGCCAACGTCCTGACTTTC.

The genes are TRBV9 and TRBJ2-6; tentative D call: TRBD1 (5 bases). Trimming removed 3 bases at V and 0 bases at J, with 10 bases between. The CDR3 totals 16 residues. Germline CDR1 SGDLS, CDR2 YYNGEE. CDR3: CASSGGSNSGANVLTF. The CDR3 DNA reads TGTGCCAGCAGCGGGGGCAGCAACTCTGGGGCCAACGTCCTGACTTTC.